Listed here are 5 T cell receptor beta chains from one sample, sequenced in a study of blood T cells in healthy people across ages. Then a second PCR, running about 6 to 11 cycles, was carried out with a sample-barcoded 5' primer and a J-beta primer mix. One entry per CDR3 protein, called by TCRdb with MiXCR from the 5' RACE reads. The data show around 870,000 distinct CDR3 sequences, with around 30% seen just once and 17% held by the top ten. The sample comprised blood. These receptors all come from a woman aged 80 or over in good health.

With regard to this clonotype: Just one base apart from a much larger clone, this may be a read error. The V gene is TRBV18, the J gene TRBJ2-1; 7 nucleotides match TRBD1. The CDR3 spans 14 residues. Germline V gene sequence: CDR1 KGHSH, CDR2 LQKENI. CDR3 in amino acids: CASSPRGPSNERFF. CDR3 DNA sequence: TGTGCCAGCTCACCAAGGGGGCCCTCCAATGAGCGGTTCTTC. The complete variable domain, with remaining parts taken from reference TRBV18 and TRBJ2-1, reads NAGVMQNPRHLVRRRGQEARLRCSPMKGHSHVYWYRQLPEEGLKFMVYLQKENIIDESGMPKERFSAEFPKEGPSILRIQQVVRGDSAAYFCASSPRGPSNERFFGPGTRLTVL.

In this sample, this clonotype turned up a few times. The CDR3 region has the DNA TGCAGCGTTGAAAGGAAAGTACAGGGCAACACCGGGGAGCTGTTTTTT. Its translation is CSVERKVQGNTGELFF. This sequence joins TRBV29-1 and TRBJ2-2, with D tentatively TRBD1 (6 bases). The germline CDR1 and CDR2 sequences are SQVTM and ANQGSEA. This CDR3 region has 16 residues. Trimming left V 2 bases short and J 2 bases short, with 15 bases between.

The table lists this clonotype with many counts. This rearrangement joins TRBV5-1 to TRBJ2-1; no reliable D call. Deletions cut 0 bases from V and 10 bases from J, with 14 bases between. The CDR3 spans 14 residues. Germline V gene lookup returns CDR1 SGHRS and CDR2 YFSETQ. The chain's CDR3 is CASSLAPPSEEQFF. CDR3 coding DNA: TGCGCCAGCAGCTTGGCTCCCCCTTCGGAGGAGCAGTTCTTC.

This clonotype was seen only a few times. The V gene is TRBV4-3, the J gene TRBJ1-1, with a weak D call TRBD1 (5 bases). CDR3 size: 17 residues. Trimming left V 1 base short and J 1 base short, with 16 bases between. CDR1 LGHNA and CDR2 YSLEER come from the germline V gene. The DNA of the CDR3 is TGCGCCAGCAGCCAAGGGTTTTGGAGGCAGGGGAACACTGAAGCTTTCTTT. Translation gives CASSQGFWRQGNTEAFF.

Only a few counts were recorded for this clonotype. This chain links TRBV9 with TRBJ2-3; possible D gene TRBD1, 5 bases. V was clipped by 7 bases and J by 3 bases, with 15 bases between them. Germline CDR1 reads SGDLS; CDR2 reads YYNGEE. CDR3 length: 14 amino acids. The CDR3: CASGQGWQTDTQYF. For the CDR3, the DNA is TGTGCCAGCGGCCAGGGATGGCAGACAGATACGCAGTATTTT.